One sample yielded the 16 T cell receptor beta chains listed below, sequenced in a study of vaccination effects on CD4 cells after COVID-19. Produced via immunoSEQ multiplex PCR; TCRdb's table is partial and in-frame only. The table includes around 54,000 clones, over 75% detected once. Viral peptide pool expansion of antigen-specific CD4+ T cells preceded sequencing in the ViraFEST assay. After roughly 9 days in culture, the CD4+ T cells were isolated. Their target antigens are unknown. The sample consisted of CD4+ T cells from PBMCs cultured with HCoV-229E spike peptides, taken before COVID-19 vaccination. These receptors came from a human donor who received a COVID-19 vaccine.

The V call is TRBV2, the J call TRBJ2-3; 15 nucleotides align to TRBD2. This CDR3 comprises 16 residues. From germline, CDR1 is SNHLY and CDR2 FYNNEI. V dropped 3 bases and J dropped 3; count of bases not matched to a gene: 1. The CDR3 reads CASSDGTSGRTDTQYF. The CDR3 DNA reads TGTGCCAGCAGTGACGGGACTAGCGGGAGGACAGATACGCAGTATTTT.

This clone was seen only once. V gene TRBV4-1 combines with J gene TRBJ2-5; the match to TRBD2 covers 8 bases. Germline V gene sequence: CDR1 MGHRA, CDR2 YSYEKL. There are 18 residues in the CDR3. J lost 1 base, V lost 0 bases, and 10 bases had no gene match. DNA of the CDR3: TGCGCCAGCAGCCAAGATAGAGGCGGGGGGTTACGCCAAGAGACCCAGTACTTC. Translating it yields CASSQDRGGGLRQETQYF.

V and J are TRBV11-2 and TRBJ2-7; D is possibly TRBD1 (6 bases). This CDR3 comprises 15 residues. The germline V and J ends were trimmed by 6 bases and 1 base, with 16 bases remaining between them. CDR1 SGHAT and CDR2 FQNNGV come from the germline V gene. The CDR3 is CASRQDRSTSYEQYV. CDR3 nucleotide sequence: TGTGCCAGCAGACAAGACAGGTCGACTTCCTACGAGCAGTACGTC.

The chain links TRBV2 to TRBJ2-1; 15 positions match TRBD2. The ends lost 5 bases at V and 7 bases at J; junction bases unmatched: 3. The CDR3 has 15 residues. Germline V gene data show CDR1 as SNHLY and CDR2 as FYNNEI. CDR3 DNA: TGTGCCAGCAGTCGGACTAGCGGGGGGGCGAATGAGCAGTTCTTC. Its translation is CASSRTSGGANEQFF.

This chain uses TRBV15 with TRBJ1-2, with D maybe TRBD1 (5 bases). This CDR3 has 15 residues. Germline V CDR1 and CDR2: LNHNV, YYDKDF (reference sequence). V lost 0 bases and J lost 0, with 8 bases in between. The CDR3 bases are TGTGCCACCAGCAGAGATTTGGGGGCTAACTATGGCTACACCTTC. Its protein is CATSRDLGANYGYTF.

This chain links TRBV6-1 with TRBJ2-5; D unresolved. The CDR3 spans 14 residues. The germline V gene encodes CDR1 MNHNS and CDR2 SASEGT. Trimming shortened V by 1 base and J by 5 bases, and 11 bases separated the two germline ends. The CDR3 protein is CASSEGPVLETQYF. As DNA, the CDR3 is TGTGCCAGCAGTGAAGGTCCCGTCCTGGAGACCCAGTACTTC.

This clone was seen only a few times. The chain carries TRBV18 and TRBJ1-3, with a possible D match to TRBD1 (5 bases). The CDR3 contains 12 residues. Germline CDR1 KGHSH, CDR2 LQKENI. V dropped 5 bases and J dropped 7 bases, with 9 bases sitting between them. The CDR3 DNA reads TGTGCCAGCTCAGGGACCGGGAACACCATATATTTT. Translating gives CASSGTGNTIYF.

The CDR3 coding sequence is TGTGCCAGCAATGGACAGGGATTTTTCGAGCAGTACGTC. It specifies CASNGQGFFEQYV. The chain carries TRBV2 and TRBJ2-7; TRBD1 matches 8 bases. Germline V lookup: CDR1 SNHLY, CDR2 FYNNEI. The CDR3 is 13 residues long. V shed 7 bases and J 6 bases; nucleotides not matched to a gene: 8.

This chain uses TRBV19 with TRBJ2-2; D ambiguous. V lost 7 bases and J 5 bases, leaving 11 bases between the germline ends. CDR1 and CDR2 (germline): LNHDA, SQIVND (reference sequence). CDR3 length: 13 residues. Here the CDR3 reads CASNAVITGELFF. The CDR3 DNA sequence: TGTGCCAGTAATGCAGTTATTACCGGGGAGCTGTTTTTT. The whole variable domain, remainder taken from reference TRBV19 and TRBJ2-2, is DGGITQSPKYLFRKEGQNVTLSCEQNLNHDAMYWYRQDPGQGLRLIYYSQIVNDFQKGDIAEGYSVSREKKESFPLTVTSAQKNPTAFYLCASNAVITGELFFGEGSRLTVL.

The gene calls are TRBV3-1 (or the pseudogene TRBV3-2) and TRBJ2-2; 9 bases are a match to TRBD2. CDR1 is LGHDT and CDR2 is YNNKEL in the germline V gene (reference sequence). J gave up 7 bases and V 0 bases, and 6 bases lay outside the gene matches. The CDR3 is made up of 16 amino acids. In DNA, the CDR3 is TGTGCCAGCAGCCAAGACGGCGGGGGGGCCAACGGGGAGCTGTTTTTT. Amino acid sequence: CASSQDGGGANGELFF.

The genes are TRBV10-3 and TRBJ2-6; D is uncertain. The germline CDR1 and CDR2 sequences are ENHRY and SYGVKD. The CDR3 is 11 amino acids. Trimming pared 8 bases from V and 1 base from J, leaving 0 bases between. The chain's CDR3 is CAISGANVLTF. CDR3 DNA: TGTGCCATCTCTGGGGCCAACGTCCTGACTTTC.

The chain links TRBV6-2 or TRBV6-3 to TRBJ2-6, with D possibly TRBD1 on 5 matching bases. Germline assignment: CDR1 MNHEY and CDR2 SVGEGT. The CDR3 spans 18 residues. V was cut by 2 bases and J by 0 bases, with 14 bases left in between. CDR3 coding DNA: TGTGCCAGCAGTTACCTCCCAGGGAAGAGCTCTGGGGCCAACGTCCTGACTTTC. Translated, it gives CASSYLPGKSSGANVLTF.

V gene TRBV19 combines with J gene TRBJ2-2; the match to TRBD2 covers 8 bases. This CDR3 spans 17 amino acids. V dropped 3 bases and J dropped 1; count of bases not matched to a gene: 7. Germline V lookup: CDR1 LNHDA, CDR2 SQIVND (reference sequence). CDR3 sequence (DNA): TGTGCCAGTAGTATCGCGGGGCGGGGGGAGAACACCGGGGAGCTGTTTTTT. It is translated as CASSIAGRGENTGELFF.

This sequence joins TRBV5-4 and TRBJ1-3; no clear D. The CDR3 is made up of 13 amino acids. Per the germline V gene, CDR1 is SGHNT and CDR2 is YYREEE (reference sequence). The V end was cut by 5 bases, the J end by 0 bases, with 6 bases between. CDR3 amino acids: CASSTASGNTIYF. The CDR3 bases are TGTGCCAGCAGTACTGCCTCTGGAAACACCATATATTTT.

The J gene is TRBJ1-6, the V gene TRBV11-2; perhaps TRBD1 as D (6 bases). CDR3 length equals 15 residues. Trimming stripped 2 bases from V and 5 bases from J, with 10 bases between. The germline CDR1 and CDR2 sequences are SGHAT and FQNNGV. The CDR3 DNA reads as TGTGCCAGCAGCTTACCTCCAGGGGATAATTCACCCCTCCACTTT. The encoded protein is CASSLPPGDNSPLHF.

The rearrangement joins TRBV20-1 to TRBJ1-1; TRBD1 matches 8 bases. Germline lookup yields CDR1 DFQATT and CDR2 SNEGSKA (reference sequence). This CDR3 is 13 amino acids long. The ends lost 3 bases at V and 7 bases at J; junction bases unmatched: 7. For the CDR3, the DNA is TGCAGTGCTAGTCCACAGGGGGGCGATGAAGCTTTCTTT. Protein sequence: CSASPQGGDEAFF.